Listed here are 10 T cell receptor beta chains from one sample, sequenced in a study of cytomegalovirus exposure and HLA in healthy donors. It was with 60 Vbeta and 13 Jbeta primers that the PCR ran. This table comes from immunoSEQ multiplex PCR, and its TCRdb copy is limited to in-frame clones, with some not included. The sample has around 120,000 clones, 50% to 70% seen once. Sequencing used PBMCs. Receptor source: a man aged 30 to 45 in good health and CMV-seropositive.

A remark on this clone: Because the CDR3 is missing its conserved closing phenylalanine or tryptophan, this is likely a read error. It is unclear where the CDR3 begins or ends on the DNA, so no DNA is shown, and the CDR3 is as TCRdb lists it. This rearrangement joins TRBV11-2 to TRBJ2-6; the table calls TRBD1, which could not be checked here. The CDR3 contains 12 residues when both ends are counted. Germline-derived CDR1 and CDR2 are SGHAT and FQNNGV. CDR3 region: CASSIVGGQILY.

The chain recombines TRBV7-8 with TRBJ1-5; D might be TRBD1 (5 bases). Between the trimmed V and J ends, which lost 4 bases and 6 bases, there was a span of 10 bases. The CDR3 is 13 residues long. The germline V gene has CDR1 SGHVS and CDR2 FQNEAQ. DNA of the CDR3: TGTGCCAGCAGCTACGGGGGGAGTCAGCCCCAGCATTTT. It translates to CASSYGGSQPQHF.

The count of this clone is one. The chain joins TRBV6-5 to TRBJ1-4, with D possibly matching TRBD1 (5 bases). The CDR3 spans 14 residues. Germline CDR1 and CDR2: MNHEY and SVGAGI. V lost 5 bases to trimming and J lost 8 bases, with 15 bases between them. CDR3 in DNA: TGTGCCAGCAGTAACCGGGGGGTTGGGGAAAAACTGTTTTTT. The encoded protein is CASSNRGVGEKLFF.

The V call is TRBV19, the J call TRBJ1-2; 9 nucleotides line up with TRBD1. CDR3 size: 14 residues. Losses at the gene ends were 6 bases for V and 4 bases for J; bases not matched to a gene: 6. Germline values: CDR1 LNHDA, CDR2 SQIVND (reference sequence). The CDR3 nucleotides read TGTGCCAGTAGGCCGGGACAGGGTGCCTATGGCTACACCTTC. This codes for CASRPGQGAYGYTF.

The gene calls are TRBV6-5 and TRBJ1-6, with unresolved D. CDR3 length: 15 residues. Germline-derived CDR1 and CDR2 are MNHEY and SVGAGI. With 1 base removed from V and 10 bases from J, the gap between germline ends came to 14 bases. The CDR3 spells CASSYYLGGRSPLHF. CDR3 DNA: TGTGCCAGCAGTTACTACTTGGGAGGCCGATCACCCCTCCACTTT.

This rearrangement joins TRBV15 to TRBJ2-3; 7 positions match TRBD1. Germline-derived CDR1 and CDR2 are LNHNV and YYDKDF (reference sequence). This CDR3 comprises 18 residues. V gave up 0 bases and J gave up 2 bases; unmatched junction bases: 11. The CDR3 loop is CATSREMIWGQPTDTQYF. CDR3 in DNA: TGTGCCACCAGCAGAGAGATGATTTGGGGACAGCCCACAGATACGCAGTATTTT.

CDR3 nucleotide sequence: TGTGCCAGCAGCGGGGACAGTCCCGATTACTATGGCTACACCTTC. Protein sequence: CASSGDSPDYYGYTF. This chain links TRBV9 with TRBJ1-2; 7 nucleotides align to TRBD1. CDR3 length equals 15 residues. Germline V gene data show CDR1 as SGDLS and CDR2 as YYNGEE. The trim removed 3 bases at V and 3 bases at J, leaving 8 bases unmatched.

The gene calls are TRBV7-9 and TRBJ1-2, with TRBD1 identical over 9 bases. V shed 5 bases, J shed 3 bases, and the junction held 7 bases outside the gene matches. This CDR3 comprises 15 residues. The germline gives CDR1 SEHNR, CDR2 FQNEAQ (reference sequence). The CDR3 DNA follows: TGTGCCAGCAGCCGTGGGACAGGGTATGACTATGGCTACACCTTC. Amino acids: CASSRGTGYDYGYTF.

The table lists this clone with a few counts. CDR3 sequence reads: CASSSMTGDGYTF. The CDR3 DNA reads TGCGCCAGCAGCTCTATGACAGGGGACGGCTACACCTTC. V usage is TRBV5-1 and J usage is TRBJ1-2, with 8 bases that match TRBD1. The CDR3 extends over 13 amino acids. J gave up 8 bases and V 3 bases, and 6 bases lay outside the gene matches. The germline CDR1 and CDR2 sequences are SGHRS and YFSETQ.

CDR3 amino acids: CASSDRTFYQYAGTQYF. The CDR3 DNA reads as TGTGCCAGCAGCGACCGAACCTTTTATCAATACGCAGGTACGCAGTATTTT. The J gene is TRBJ2-3, the V gene TRBV9, with unresolved D. CDR1 and CDR2 (germline): SGDLS, YYNGEE. V lost 3 bases to trimming and J lost 8 bases, with 25 bases between them. The CDR3 length is 17 residues. The full variable domain, its missing parts supplied by reference TRBV9 and TRBJ2-3, is DSGVTQTPKHLITATGQRVTLRCSPRSGDLSVYWYQQSLDQGLQFLIQYYNGEERAKGNILERFSAQQFPDLHSELNLSSLELGDSALYFCASSDRTFYQYAGTQYFGPGTRLTVL.